This TCR beta chain was observed in a study of T cell repertoires in cytomegalovirus infection. Across the study: Used in the study were CMV epitopes, some recently identified and HLA-C-restricted, others well-studied and HLA-B-restricted. In public TCR beta signatures, there were indications of both CMV infection and matching HLA type.

V gave up 4 bases and J gave up 4 bases, with 14 bases separating them. Germline-derived CDR1 and CDR2 are SGHVS and FNYEAQ. The CDR3 runs to 14 residues. This clonotype has a count of ten or more. What it recognizes is unknown. Study-wide points: Summed frequency of shared TCR beta families picked out CMV carriers who also had the relevant HLA. HLA-C-restricted TCR beta clonotypes specific for CMV led the ex vivo response.

One entry per CDR3 protein results from TCRdb running MiXCR on the reads. Of about 740,000 distinct CDR3 sequences listed, roughly a third are singletons. The source is a human donor in good health (CMV status not recorded). Some clones in this sample may be carry-over from other donors' samples. V and J are TRBV7-6 and TRBJ2-7; tentatively, D is TRBD1 (6 bases). Specimen: cultured PBMCs, collected from culture after CMV antigen stimulation. The chain's CDR3 is CASSSQDSGYEQYF. The CDR3 DNA is TGTGCCAGCAGCTCCCAGGACAGTGGGTACGAGCAGTACTTC.